This TCR beta chain derives from a study of blood T cells in healthy people across ages. Study observations and caveats: With donor CMV status unknown, expanded clonotype changes were possibly confounded. Researchers deemed the diversity estimates from one million T cells underestimates. TCR beta diversity per million T cells fell roughly linearly with age.

Points on this clonotype: Its antigen is unidentified. A much more abundant neighbour one base away suggests this may be a read error.

The authors ran a second PCR of roughly 6 to 12 cycles using a sample-barcoded 5' primer and a J-beta primer mix. From the 5' RACE reads, TCRdb called clonotypes with MiXCR, one entry per CDR3 protein. The data hold fewer than 750,000 distinct CDR3 sequences, with 52% observed a single time. The germline gives CDR1 SGHTA, CDR2 FQGTGA. V gave up 2 bases and J gave up 11 bases; unmatched junction bases: 17. The CDR3 covers 16 residues. Sequencing input: blood. The TCR was taken from a woman of 80 years or more in good health. V and J are TRBV7-3 and TRBJ2-5, with 7 bases fitting TRBD2. The CDR3 sequence: CASSLSGGSAYNEQYF. Here the CDR3 DNA reads TGTGCCAGCAGCTTATCTGGCGGGAGCGCTTACAATGAGCAGTACTTC.